These 4 T cell receptor beta chains were sequenced from one sample in a study of T cells after yellow fever vaccination. Using its own MiXCR run on the 5' RACE reads, TCRdb lists one record per CDR3 protein. The sample has roughly 500,000 distinct CDR3 sequences; 19% are singletons. Sequenced material: PBMCs, taken 15 days after the yellow fever booster vaccination. The receptors here all came from a man aged 30-40 years who received the YFV17D yellow fever vaccine.

The V call is TRBV5-1, the J call TRBJ2-2; the D gene is possibly TRBD1 (6 bases). Germline V lookup: CDR1 SGHRS, CDR2 YFSETQ. The CDR3 contains 14 residues. The V end lost 5 bases, the J end lost 5 bases, and 13 bases lay between the germline ends. CDR3 DNA sequence: TGCGCCAGCAGGACCGGGACAAGTACCGGGGAGCTGTTTTTT. Its protein product is CASRTGTSTGELFF.

This clonotype was counted between two and nine times. V and J are TRBV7-2 and TRBJ2-1; unclear D gene. The length of the CDR3 is 14 residues. CDR1 is SGHTA and CDR2 is FQGNSA in the germline V gene. Trimming removed 1 base at V and 7 bases at J, with 11 bases between. This chain's CDR3 is CASSLGVVSNEQFF. CDR3 nucleotides: TGTGCCAGCAGCTTAGGGGTCGTTTCTAATGAGCAGTTCTTC.

This clonotype turned up a few times. The V and J genes are TRBV20-1 and TRBJ2-3; TRBD2 aligns across 12 bases. Germline CDR1 DFQATT, CDR2 SNEGSKA (reference sequence). The CDR3 length is 15 residues. Unmatched junction bases numbered 4, after V lost 3 bases and J lost 3 bases. CDR3 amino acids: CSARSTSGRTDTQYF. The CDR3 DNA sequence: TGCAGTGCTAGGTCGACTAGCGGGAGAACAGATACGCAGTATTTT.

This clonotype has only a few counts. V is TRBV18 and J is TRBJ2-4; D possibly matches TRBD1 or TRBD2 (5 bases each). The CDR3 runs 16 residues. In germline, CDR1 is KGHSH, CDR2 LQKENI. Trimming removed 6 bases from V and 6 bases from J, with 21 bases in between. CDR3 in DNA: TGTGCCAGCTCCCCGGGGCCTAGCAGGATCCTAAACATTCAGTACTTC. This codes for CASSPGPSRILNIQYF.